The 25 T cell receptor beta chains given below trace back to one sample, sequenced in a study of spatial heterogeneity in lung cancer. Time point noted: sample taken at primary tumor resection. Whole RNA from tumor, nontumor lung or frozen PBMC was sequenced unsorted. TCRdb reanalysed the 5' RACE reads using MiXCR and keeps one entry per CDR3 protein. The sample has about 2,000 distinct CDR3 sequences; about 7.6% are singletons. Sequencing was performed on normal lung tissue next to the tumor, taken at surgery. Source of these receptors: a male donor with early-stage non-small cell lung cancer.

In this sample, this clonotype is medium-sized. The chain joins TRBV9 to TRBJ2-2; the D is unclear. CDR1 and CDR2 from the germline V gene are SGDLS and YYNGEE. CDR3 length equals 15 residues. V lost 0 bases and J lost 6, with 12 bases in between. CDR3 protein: CASSVAPTRAGELFF. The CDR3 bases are TGTGCCAGCAGCGTAGCCCCTACAAGGGCCGGGGAGCTGTTTTTT.

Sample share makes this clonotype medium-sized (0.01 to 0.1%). CDR3 in DNA: TGTGCCAGCAGAAGGGAGCAGTCCTACAATGAGCAGTTCTTC. As protein: CASRREQSYNEQFF. This sequence joins TRBV6-2 or TRBV6-3 and TRBJ2-1; TRBD2 is a possible D gene (5 bases). V dropped 6 bases and J dropped 1 base, with 10 bases sitting between them. Germline V gene sequence: CDR1 MNHEY, CDR2 SVGEGT. The CDR3 length is 14 residues.

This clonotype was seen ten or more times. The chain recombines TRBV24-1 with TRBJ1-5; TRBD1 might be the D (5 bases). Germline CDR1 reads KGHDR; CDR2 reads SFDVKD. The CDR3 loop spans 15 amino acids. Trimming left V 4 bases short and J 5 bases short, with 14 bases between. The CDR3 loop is CATSEVQGGYQPQHF. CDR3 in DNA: TGTGCCACCAGTGAGGTCCAGGGTGGCTATCAGCCCCAGCATTTT.

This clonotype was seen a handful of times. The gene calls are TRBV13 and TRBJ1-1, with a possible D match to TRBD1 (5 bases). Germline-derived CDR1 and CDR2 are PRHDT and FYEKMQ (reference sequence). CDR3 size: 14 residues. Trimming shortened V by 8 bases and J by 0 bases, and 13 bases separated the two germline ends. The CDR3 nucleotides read TGTGCCAGCCGGGTGGGGGGATTGAACACTGAAGCTTTCTTT. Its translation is CASRVGGLNTEAFF.

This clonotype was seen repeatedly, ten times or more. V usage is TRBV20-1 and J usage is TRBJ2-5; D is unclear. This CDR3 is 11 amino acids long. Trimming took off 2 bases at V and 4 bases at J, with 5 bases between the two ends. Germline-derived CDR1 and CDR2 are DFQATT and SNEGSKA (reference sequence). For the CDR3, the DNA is TGCAGTGCTAGAATAGGAGAGACCCAGTACTTC. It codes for CSARIGETQYF.

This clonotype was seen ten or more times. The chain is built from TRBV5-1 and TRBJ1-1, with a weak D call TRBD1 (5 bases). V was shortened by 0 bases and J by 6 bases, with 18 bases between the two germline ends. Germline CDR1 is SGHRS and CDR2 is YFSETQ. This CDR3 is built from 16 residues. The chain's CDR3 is CASSLGLGPYGPEAFF. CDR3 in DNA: TGCGCCAGCAGCTTGGGTCTGGGACCTTATGGACCTGAAGCTTTCTTT.

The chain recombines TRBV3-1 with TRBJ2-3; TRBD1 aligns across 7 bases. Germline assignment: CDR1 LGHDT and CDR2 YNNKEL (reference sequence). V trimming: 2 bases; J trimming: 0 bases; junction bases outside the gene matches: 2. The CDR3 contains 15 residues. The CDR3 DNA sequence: TGTGCCAGCAGCCAAAGGGGGCCGAGCACAGATACGCAGTATTTT. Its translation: CASSQRGPSTDTQYF.

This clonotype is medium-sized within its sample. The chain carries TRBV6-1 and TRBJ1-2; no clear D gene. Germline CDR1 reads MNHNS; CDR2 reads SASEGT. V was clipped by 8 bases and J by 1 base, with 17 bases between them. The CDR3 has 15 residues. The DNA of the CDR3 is TGTGCCAGCCAGAGCGACTCGTTGGTTAACTATGGCTACACCTTC. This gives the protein CASQSDSLVNYGYTF.

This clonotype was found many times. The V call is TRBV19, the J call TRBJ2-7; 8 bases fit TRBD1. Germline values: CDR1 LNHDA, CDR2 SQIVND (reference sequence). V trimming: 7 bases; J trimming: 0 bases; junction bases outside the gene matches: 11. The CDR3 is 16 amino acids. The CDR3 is CASTRRAGGDSYEQYF. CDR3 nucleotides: TGTGCCAGTACTCGGAGGGCAGGGGGCGACTCCTACGAGCAGTACTTC.

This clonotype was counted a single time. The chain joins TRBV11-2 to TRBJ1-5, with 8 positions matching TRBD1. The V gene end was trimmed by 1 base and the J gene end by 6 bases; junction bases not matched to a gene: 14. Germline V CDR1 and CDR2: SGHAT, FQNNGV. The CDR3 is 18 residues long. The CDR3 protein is CASSLVFSGGTGGQPQHF. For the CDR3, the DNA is TGTGCCAGCAGCTTAGTTTTTTCCGGCGGGACAGGAGGTCAGCCCCAGCATTTT.

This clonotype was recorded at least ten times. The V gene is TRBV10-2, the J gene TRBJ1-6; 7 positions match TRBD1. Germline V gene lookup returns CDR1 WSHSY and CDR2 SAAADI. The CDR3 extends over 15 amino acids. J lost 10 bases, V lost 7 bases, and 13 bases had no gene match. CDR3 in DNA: TGCGCCAGCACTATAGAGACAGGGAACGTGTCACCCCTCCACTTT. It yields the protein CASTIETGNVSPLHF.

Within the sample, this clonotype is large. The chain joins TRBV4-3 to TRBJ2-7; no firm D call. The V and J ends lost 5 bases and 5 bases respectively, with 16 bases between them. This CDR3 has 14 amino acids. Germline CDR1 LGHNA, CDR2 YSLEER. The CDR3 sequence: CASSLAASGDEQYF. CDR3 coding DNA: TGCGCCAGCAGCTTAGCAGCATCGGGCGACGAGCAGTACTTC.

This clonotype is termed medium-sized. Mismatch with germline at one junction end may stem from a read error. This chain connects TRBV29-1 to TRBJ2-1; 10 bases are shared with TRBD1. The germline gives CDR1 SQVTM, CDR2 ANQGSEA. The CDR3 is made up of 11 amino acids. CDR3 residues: CGGQGTAEQFF. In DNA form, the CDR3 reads TGTGGGGGACAGGGGACAGCTGAGCAGTTCTTC.

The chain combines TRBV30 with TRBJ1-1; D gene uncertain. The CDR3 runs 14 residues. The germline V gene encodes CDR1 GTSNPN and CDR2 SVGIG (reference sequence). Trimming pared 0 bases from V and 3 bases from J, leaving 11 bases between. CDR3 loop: CAWSVSDPDTEAFF. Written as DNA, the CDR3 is TGTGCCTGGAGTGTGTCGGACCCGGACACTGAAGCTTTCTTT.

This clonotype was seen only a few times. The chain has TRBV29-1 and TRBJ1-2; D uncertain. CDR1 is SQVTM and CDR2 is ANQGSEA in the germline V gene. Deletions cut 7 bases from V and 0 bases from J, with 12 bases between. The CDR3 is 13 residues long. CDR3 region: CSAGRGTNYGYTF. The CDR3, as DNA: TGCAGCGCCGGACGGGGAACTAACTATGGCTACACCTTC.

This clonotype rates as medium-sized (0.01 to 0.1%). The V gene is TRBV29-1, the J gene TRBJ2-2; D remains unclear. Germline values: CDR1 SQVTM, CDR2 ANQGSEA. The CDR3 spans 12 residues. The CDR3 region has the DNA TGCGCCGCATTAAGGGCCAAGGGGGAGCTGTTTTTT. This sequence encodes CAALRAKGELFF.

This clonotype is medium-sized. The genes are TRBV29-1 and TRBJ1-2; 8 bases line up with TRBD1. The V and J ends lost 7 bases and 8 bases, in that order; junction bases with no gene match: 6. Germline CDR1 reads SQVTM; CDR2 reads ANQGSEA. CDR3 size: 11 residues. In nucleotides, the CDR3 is TGCAGCGCGGGGACAGGAAGGGGCTACACCTTC. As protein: CSAGTGRGYTF.

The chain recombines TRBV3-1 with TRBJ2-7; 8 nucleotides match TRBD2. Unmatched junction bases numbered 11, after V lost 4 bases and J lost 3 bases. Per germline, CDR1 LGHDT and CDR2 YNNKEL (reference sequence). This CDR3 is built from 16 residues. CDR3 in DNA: TGTGCCAGCAGCCCCGGGGGCGGGGGGCCGGACTACGAGCAGTACTTC. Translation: CASSPGGGGPDYEQYF.

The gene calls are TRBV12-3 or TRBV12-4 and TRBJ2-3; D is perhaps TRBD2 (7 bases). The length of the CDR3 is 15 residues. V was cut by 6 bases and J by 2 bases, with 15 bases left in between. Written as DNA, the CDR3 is TGTGCCAGCAGCGGAGGGGGGGCGCACACAGATACGCAGTATTTT. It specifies CASSGGGAHTDTQYF.

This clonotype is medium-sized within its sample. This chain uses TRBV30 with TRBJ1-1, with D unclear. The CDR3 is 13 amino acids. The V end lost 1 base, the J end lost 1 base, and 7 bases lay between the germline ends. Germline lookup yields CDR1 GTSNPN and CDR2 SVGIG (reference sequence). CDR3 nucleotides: TGTGCCTGGAGTGGGGCGGCGAACACTGAAGCTTTCTTT. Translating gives CAWSGAANTEAFF.

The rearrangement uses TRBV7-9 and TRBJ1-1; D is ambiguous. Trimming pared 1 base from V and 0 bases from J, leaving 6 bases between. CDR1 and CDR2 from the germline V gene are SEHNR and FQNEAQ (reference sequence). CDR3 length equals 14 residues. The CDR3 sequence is CASSLGALNTEAFF. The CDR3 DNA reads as TGTGCCAGCAGCTTAGGGGCCCTGAACACTGAAGCTTTCTTT.

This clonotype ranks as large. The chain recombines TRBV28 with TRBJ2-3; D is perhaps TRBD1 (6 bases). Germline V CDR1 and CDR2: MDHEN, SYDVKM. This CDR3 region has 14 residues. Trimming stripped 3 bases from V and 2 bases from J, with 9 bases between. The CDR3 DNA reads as TGTGCCAGCAGTTTTACAGGGAACACAGATACGCAGTATTTT. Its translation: CASSFTGNTDTQYF.

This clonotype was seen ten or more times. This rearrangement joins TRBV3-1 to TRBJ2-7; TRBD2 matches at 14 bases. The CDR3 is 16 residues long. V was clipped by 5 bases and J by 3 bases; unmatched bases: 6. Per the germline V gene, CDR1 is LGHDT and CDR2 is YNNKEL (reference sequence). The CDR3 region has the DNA TGTGCCAGCAGCTTTGACGGGACTAGCGGGGGCTACGAGCAGTACTTC. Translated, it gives CASSFDGTSGGYEQYF.

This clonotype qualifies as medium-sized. The CDR3 reads CAISEPGQEEGGTDTQYF. The CDR3, as DNA: TGTGCCATCAGCGAGCCGGGACAGGAAGAAGGGGGCACAGATACGCAGTATTTT. The V gene is TRBV10-3, the J gene TRBJ2-3; TRBD1 aligns across 8 bases. Losses at the gene ends were 6 bases for V and 1 base for J; bases not matched to a gene: 15. Germline V lookup: CDR1 ENHRY, CDR2 SYGVKD. There are 18 residues in the CDR3.

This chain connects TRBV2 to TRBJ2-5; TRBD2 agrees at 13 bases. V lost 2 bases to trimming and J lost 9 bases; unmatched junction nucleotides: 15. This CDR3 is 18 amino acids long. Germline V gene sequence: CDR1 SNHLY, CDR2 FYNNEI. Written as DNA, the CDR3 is TGTGCCAGCAGTGAAATCGGGACTAGCGGGGCCGTTGGGGAGGCCCAGTACTTC. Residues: CASSEIGTSGAVGEAQYF.